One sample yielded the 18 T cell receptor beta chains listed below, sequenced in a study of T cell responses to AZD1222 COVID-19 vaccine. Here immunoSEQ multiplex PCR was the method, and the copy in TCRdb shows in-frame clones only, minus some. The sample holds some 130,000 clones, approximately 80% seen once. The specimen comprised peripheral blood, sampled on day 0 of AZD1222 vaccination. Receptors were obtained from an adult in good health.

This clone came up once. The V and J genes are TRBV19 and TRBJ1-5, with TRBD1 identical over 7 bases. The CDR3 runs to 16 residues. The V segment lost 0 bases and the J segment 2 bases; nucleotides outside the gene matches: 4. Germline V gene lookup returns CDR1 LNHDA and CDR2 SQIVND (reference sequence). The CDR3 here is CASSIDRGYGNQPQHF. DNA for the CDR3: TGTGCCAGTAGTATAGACAGGGGGTATGGCAATCAGCCCCAGCATTTT.

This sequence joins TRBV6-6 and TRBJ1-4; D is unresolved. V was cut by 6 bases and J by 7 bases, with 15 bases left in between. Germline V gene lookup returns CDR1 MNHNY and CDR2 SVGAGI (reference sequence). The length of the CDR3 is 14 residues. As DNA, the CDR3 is TGTGCCAGCAGCCCGGGGATACTGTCTGAAAAACTGTTTTTT. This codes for CASSPGILSEKLFF.

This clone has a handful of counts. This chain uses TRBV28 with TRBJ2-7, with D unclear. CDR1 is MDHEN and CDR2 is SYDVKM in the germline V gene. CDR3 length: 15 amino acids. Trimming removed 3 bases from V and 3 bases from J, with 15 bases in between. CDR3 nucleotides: TGTGCCAGCAGTTTTGAGTCTATGGCGAACTACGAGCAGTACTTC. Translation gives CASSFESMANYEQYF.

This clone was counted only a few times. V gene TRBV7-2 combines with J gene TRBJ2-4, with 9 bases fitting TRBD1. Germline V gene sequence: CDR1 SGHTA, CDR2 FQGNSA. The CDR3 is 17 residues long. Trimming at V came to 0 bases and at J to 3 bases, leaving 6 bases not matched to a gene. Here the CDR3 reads CASSLAGTGKNKNIQYF. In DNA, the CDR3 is TGTGCCAGCAGCTTAGCCGGGACAGGGAAAAACAAAAACATTCAGTACTTC.

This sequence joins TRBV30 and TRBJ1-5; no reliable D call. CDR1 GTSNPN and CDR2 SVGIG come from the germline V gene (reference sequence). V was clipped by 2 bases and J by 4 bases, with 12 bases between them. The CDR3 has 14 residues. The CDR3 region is CAWSRLGLNQPQHF. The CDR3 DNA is TGTGCCTGGAGTCGCTTGGGATTGAATCAGCCCCAGCATTTT.

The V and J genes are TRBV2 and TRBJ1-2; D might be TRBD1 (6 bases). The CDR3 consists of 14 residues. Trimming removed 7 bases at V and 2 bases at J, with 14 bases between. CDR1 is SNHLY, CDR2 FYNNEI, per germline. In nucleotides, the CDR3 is TGTGCCAGCACCCGCGGGGGGCGGAACTATGGCTACACCTTC. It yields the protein CASTRGGRNYGYTF.

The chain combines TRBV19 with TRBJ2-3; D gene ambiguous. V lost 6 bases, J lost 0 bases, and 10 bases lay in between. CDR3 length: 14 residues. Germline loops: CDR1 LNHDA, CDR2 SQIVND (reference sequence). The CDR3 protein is CASRMGMSTDTQYF. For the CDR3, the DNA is TGTGCCAGTAGGATGGGGATGAGCACAGATACGCAGTATTTT. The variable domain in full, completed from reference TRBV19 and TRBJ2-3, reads DGGITQSPKYLFRKEGQNVTLSCEQNLNHDAMYWYRQDPGQGLRLIYYSQIVNDFQKGDIAEGYSVSREKKESFPLTVTSAQKNPTAFYLCASRMGMSTDTQYFGPGTRLTVL.

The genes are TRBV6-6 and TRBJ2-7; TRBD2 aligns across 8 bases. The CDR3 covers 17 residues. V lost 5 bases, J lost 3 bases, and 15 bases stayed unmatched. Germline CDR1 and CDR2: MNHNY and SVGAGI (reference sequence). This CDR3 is CASSLQLSGALFYEQYF. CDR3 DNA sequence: TGTGCCAGCAGTCTACAACTTAGCGGGGCCCTCTTCTACGAGCAGTACTTC.

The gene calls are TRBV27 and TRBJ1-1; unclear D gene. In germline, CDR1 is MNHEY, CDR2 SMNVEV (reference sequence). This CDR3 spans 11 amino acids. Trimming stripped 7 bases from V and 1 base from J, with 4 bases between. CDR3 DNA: TGTGCCAGCAAGAGGAACACTGAAGCTTTCTTT. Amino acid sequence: CASKRNTEAFF.

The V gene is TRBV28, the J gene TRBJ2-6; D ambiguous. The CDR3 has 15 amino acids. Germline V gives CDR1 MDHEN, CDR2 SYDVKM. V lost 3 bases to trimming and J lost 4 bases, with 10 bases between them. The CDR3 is CASSLGNVGANVLTF. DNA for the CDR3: TGTGCCAGCAGTTTGGGGAATGTAGGGGCCAACGTCCTGACTTTC.

The CDR3 loop reads CAWSVWGQENTEAFF. As DNA, the CDR3 is TGTGCCTGGAGTGTATGGGGACAGGAGAACACTGAAGCTTTCTTT. V usage is TRBV30 and J usage is TRBJ1-1, with TRBD1 identical over 8 bases. Germline V gene data show CDR1 as GTSNPN and CDR2 as SVGIG (reference sequence). The CDR3 totals 15 residues. V was pared by 0 bases and J by 1 base, with 4 bases of the junction left unmatched.

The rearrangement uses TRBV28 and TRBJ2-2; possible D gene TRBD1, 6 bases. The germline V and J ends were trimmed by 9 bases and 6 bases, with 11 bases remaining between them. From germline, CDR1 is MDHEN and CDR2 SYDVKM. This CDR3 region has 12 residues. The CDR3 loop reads CASLQGPGELFF. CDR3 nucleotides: TGTGCCAGTTTACAGGGACCCGGGGAGCTGTTTTTT.

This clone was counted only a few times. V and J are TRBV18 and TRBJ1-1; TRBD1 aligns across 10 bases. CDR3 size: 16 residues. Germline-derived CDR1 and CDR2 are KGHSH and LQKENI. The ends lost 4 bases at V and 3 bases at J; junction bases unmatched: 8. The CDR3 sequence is CASSQRQGAWDTEAFF. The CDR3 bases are TGTGCCAGCTCACAAAGACAGGGGGCATGGGACACTGAAGCTTTCTTT.

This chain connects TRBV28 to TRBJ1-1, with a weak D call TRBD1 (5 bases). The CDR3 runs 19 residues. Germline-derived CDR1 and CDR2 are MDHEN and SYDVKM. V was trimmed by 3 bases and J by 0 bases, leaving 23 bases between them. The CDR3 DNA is TGTGCCAGCAGTTTTTTGCAGGCCGGGGGATCGTCTTTGAACACTGAAGCTTTCTTT. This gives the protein CASSFLQAGGSSLNTEAFF.

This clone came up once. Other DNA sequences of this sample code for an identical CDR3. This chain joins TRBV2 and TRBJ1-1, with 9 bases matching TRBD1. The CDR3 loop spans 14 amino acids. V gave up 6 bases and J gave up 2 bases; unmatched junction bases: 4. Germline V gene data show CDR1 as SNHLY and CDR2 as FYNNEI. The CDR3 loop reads CASSKGQGNTEAFF. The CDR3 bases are TGTGCCAGCAGCAAGGGACAGGGCAACACTGAAGCTTTCTTT.

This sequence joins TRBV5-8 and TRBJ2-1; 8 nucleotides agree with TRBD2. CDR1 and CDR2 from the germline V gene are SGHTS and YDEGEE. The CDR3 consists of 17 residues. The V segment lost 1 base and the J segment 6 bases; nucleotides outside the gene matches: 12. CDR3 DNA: TGTGCCAGCAGCTTGCAAACCGGGACTAGAACCCTCAATGAGCAGTTCTTC. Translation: CASSLQTGTRTLNEQFF.

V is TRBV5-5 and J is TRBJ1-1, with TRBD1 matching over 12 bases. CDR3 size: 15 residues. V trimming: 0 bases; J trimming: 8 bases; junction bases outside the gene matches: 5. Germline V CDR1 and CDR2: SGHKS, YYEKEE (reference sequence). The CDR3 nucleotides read TGTGCCAGCAGCTTGGGCGGGACAGGGGGCTTCGAAGCTTTCTTT. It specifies CASSLGGTGGFEAFF.

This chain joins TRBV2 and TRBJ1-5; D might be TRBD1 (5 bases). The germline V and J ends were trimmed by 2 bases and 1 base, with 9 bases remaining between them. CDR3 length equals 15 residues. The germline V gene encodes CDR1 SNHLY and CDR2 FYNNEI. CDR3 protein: CASSERPGSNQPQHF. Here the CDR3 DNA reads TGTGCCAGCAGTGAACGACCAGGGAGCAATCAGCCCCAGCATTTT.